Here is one TCR beta chain with its context. In this sample, this clone turned up a few times. Which antigen it targets is not known. Qualities for individual bases were not recorded, and no much larger clone is one base off. The cohort comprised some 680 healthy bone marrow donors. All cohort members were sampled while nominally healthy, although unrecorded immune exposures were likely present. The donor tested CMV seronegative and was one of the 352 seronegative cohort members. Every donor gave a peripheral blood sample, and the peripheral blood mononuclear cells from that sample were used for TCR beta sequencing. The Qiagen DNeasy Blood Extraction Kit was used to extract genomic DNA from the blood cell samples. Library prep was done by the immunoSEQ multiplex PCR assay. The multiplex PCR relied on a mix of 60 forward primers for TCR Vbeta segments and 13 reverse primers for TCR Jbeta segments. A multiplex PCR assay on genomic DNA amplified the CDR3 region of rearranged TCR beta genes. On the Illumina HiSeq System, the amplified TCR beta libraries were sequenced as 87-base-pair reads. The paper's processing steps were these. A later analysis counted about 80 million unique TCR beta chains across the 666 repertoires, and around 12 million of these chains were shared by at least two donors. Raw reads were error-corrected and collapsed into unique sequences by a nearest-neighbor algorithm in which closely related sequences were merged to remove PCR and sequencing errors. CDR3 sequences were aligned to IMGT reference sequences to assign V, D and J gene segments. For a sequence to be retained, at least a six-nucleotide match to both a V gene segment and a J gene segment was required. A rearrangement counted as productive if the CDR3 had no stop codons and remained in frame with V and J, and every other rearrangement counted as non-productive. CDR3 was defined by IMGT convention, running from the second conserved V-encoded cysteine to the conserved J-encoded phenylalanine. The earlier analysis of a few hundred of the donors excluded sequences that lacked an unambiguous match to a single V gene segment. In an earlier analysis of 450 to 700 of the donors, V segments were called functional above 56.7% productive rearrangements and were called segregating when the between-donor standard deviation exceeded 5%. A statistical classification framework was developed to diagnose cytomegalovirus status using the catalog of TCR beta chain sequences. V and J gene assignment, in a later analysis, came from comparing TCR nucleotide sequences with IMGT/GENE-DB human TR gene sequences. The TCRdist pipeline was used in a later analysis to assign CDR3 sequences and most-parsimonious VDJ recombination scenarios. A later analysis defined each TCR beta chain by its CDR3 amino acid sequence plus V-gene family, and excluded reads lacking a unique V-gene family. A later analysis removed roughly 590 highly shared, low-generation-probability nucleotide sequences to deal with suspected cross-contamination and a sequencing artifact. A later analysis calculated a clonal expansion index for each public chain from normalized within-repertoire ranks of inferred template counts. In a later analysis, generation probabilities were computed using a VDJ recombination model fitted to out-of-frame rearrangements, and the results were checked against IGoR. In a later analysis, TCR-TCR, TCR-HLA and TCR-CMV co-occurrence was scored with hypergeometric tests, and a repertoire-size bias correction was applied to TCR pairs. In a later analysis, false discovery rates were estimated by permuting HLA or CMV assignments 20 times. A later analysis grouped co-occurring TCRs with DBSCAN, adding TCRdist sequence similarity when clustering within HLA-allele-positive subsets. Co-occurrence clustering excluded repertoires with fewer than 30,000 or more than 120,000 public chains, plus five with anomalous nucleotide sharing. In TCRdb, the immuneACCESS table is reduced to in-frame sequences with V and J assigned. These tables do not hold every clone; where another copy was compared, an unresolved V gene accounts for under half, and the others remain unexplained. V and J calls and clone size are those listed in that table; D and trimming were worked out from the DNA. This sample gives roughly 150,000 clones in total; roughly 70% of them show up just once. The ten largest make up 1.5% to 2% of the sample.

Reading from cysteine to phenylalanine, the CDR3 counts 17 amino acids. Only the CDR3 region is kept as DNA, spanning 51 bases read in frame from base 1. CDR1 and CDR2 were assigned from the germline V gene as SGHRS and YFSETQ. V trim: 0 bases; J trim: 6 bases; unmatched bases: 9. This record belongs to a study of cytomegalovirus exposure and HLA in healthy donors (dated by TCRdb to about 2017). About the investigation overall: According to an earlier analysis of 587 of the donors, about 170 million T cells yielded 117 million unique TCR beta sequences and 276 Gb of sequence data. An early release covering roughly 640 HLA-typed donors comprised 250 to 350 gigabases of sequencing data and 85 million or so unique TCR sequences. Of the approximately 400 genotyped donors, less than 85% were placed in the genetic ancestry cluster associated with self-reported Caucasian donors. The study aimed to test whether signatures of past pathogen exposure could be identified by cataloging public T cell receptors. The T cell repertoires of 666 subjects were profiled by immunosequencing and related to cytomegalovirus serostatus. In addition to the first cohort of approximately 650 subjects, a separate validation cohort of 120 different subjects was used. To predict cytomegalovirus infection status, the study brought together high-throughput TCR immunosequencing, statistical association of individual TCRs with disease status, and machine learning. A later analysis re-examined previously published TCR beta repertoires from several hundred donors and added high-resolution HLA genotyping to investigate patterns of TCR occurrence. Rather than using new phenotypic data, the later analysis identified candidate immune exposures from TCR beta sequences and from how often those sequences occurred across donors. In an earlier analysis of 500 to 650 of the donors, high-throughput TCR beta sequencing was used to judge whether each TCR beta V gene segment behaved as functional or pseudogenic. Alongside the repertoire data, information on donor age, sex, ethnicity and CMV serostatus was compiled. A later genetic analysis used genome-wide SNP genotypes for 398 of the 666 donors, treating that subset as a discovery cohort. Every discovery cohort repertoire had been produced on one sequencing platform. HLA typing covered class I and class II loci at four-digit resolution. The number of typed donors differed by locus: 629-630 for A, B, C, DRB1 and DQB1; 522 for DQA1; 606 for DPA1; and around 490 for DPB1. Four or five DR-DQ haplotypes were handled as single units for association and clustering because linkage in the cohort was strong. Among about 400 genotyped donors of the cohort, an average of around 250,000 unique TCR beta nucleotide sequences was sequenced per donor, of which about 18% were non-productive. The paper as a whole reports these results and caveats: At a false discovery rate of 0.05, a later analysis linked fewer than 20,000 TCR beta sequences to specific HLA alleles. Across donors, most TCR sequences were observed very rarely, whereas some public TCRs were present in many individuals. According to a later analysis, most CMV-associated TCR beta chains appeared to be HLA-restricted, and the HLA associations seemed to be driven largely by CMV exposure. When HLA alleles, especially DR and DQ, strongly co-occurred, attributing TCR associations to individual alleles was difficult. A total of some 180 TCR beta chains were listed by the study as associated with cytomegalovirus. In a later genetic analysis, fewer N-insertions in productive TCRs were reported among donors in an Asian-associated ancestry cluster than the 666-donor mean. Roughly uniform sequencing depth across donors was assumed in presence/absence analyses, although this assumption may not hold. Compared with equally common non-associated chains, HLA-associated TCR beta chains in a later analysis were more clonally expanded and had lower generation probabilities. A cluster of highly shared sequence variants was judged likely to be a technical artifact of the sequencing pipeline. V-gene and J-gene trimming of TCR beta chains was associated with a missense DCLRE1C variant in a later genetic analysis, and the association was replicated in an independent cohort. This cohort had only TCR beta chains sequenced, and the lack of alpha or paired-chain data limited which features could be detected. Correlated functional status among segregating V segments might reflect linkage disequilibrium, but an unknown experimental factor could not be ruled out. Because HLA typing was missing for some donors at each locus, association tests included only the typed subset. In a later analysis, several top co-occurrence clusters were reported to appear linked to parvovirus B19, influenza, CMV and Epstein-Barr virus. A few of the identified cytomegalovirus-associated TCR beta chains were confirmed in vitro to be specific for cytomegalovirus antigens. The earlier analysis of 587 of the donors excluded 15 to 20 rarely observed V segments, including chromosome 9 orphons, because counts were too low. Broadly in line with IMGT annotations, most TCR beta V segments showed up in productive rearrangements about 90% or about 30% of the time in an earlier analysis of some 590 of the donors. According to a later analysis, TCR association rates differed among HLA loci, with DRB1 alleles showing the most associated TCRs and HLA-C alleles showing the fewest. Immune exposure information for the cohort was limited to CMV serostatus. Because the 87-base-pair reads could not distinguish some IMGT-functional V segments, including TRBV6-2 and TRBV6-3, those segments were excluded. A further reported finding was that TCR beta sequences accurately predicted the HLA-A and HLA-B alleles for most subjects in the first cohort. The authors suggested that the approach could potentially be generalized to other disease states and immunological phenotypes. Cytomegalovirus status was reported to be diagnosed by the classifier with high specificity and sensitivity in both the original and validation cohorts.

The receptor was isolated from a woman aged 40 to 50 in good health and CMV-seronegative. The rearrangement joined TRBV5-1 to TRBJ2-2; TRBD2 lines up with 9 middle nucleotides. The sequenced material came from PBMCs. The DNA sequence is as follows: TGCGCCAGCAGCTTGGAATGGCTAGCGGGAAGACCCGGGGAGCTGTTTTTT. Its translation is CASSLEWLAGRPGELFF. Outside the CDR3, residues come from the reference TRBV5-1 and TRBJ2-2 proteins, so the full variable domain is: KAGVTQTPRYLIKTRGQQVTLSCSPISGHRSVSWYQQTPGQGLQFLFEYFSETQRNKGNFPGRFSGRQFSNSRSEMNVSTLELGDSALYLCASSLEWLAGRPGELFFGEGSRLTVL.